This TCR beta chain appears in the sequencing data of a study of T cells in Graves' hyperthyroidism and ophthalmopathy. This CDR3 has 13 residues. The germline V gene has CDR1 ENHRY and CDR2 SYGVKD. The V and J ends lost 6 bases and 7 bases respectively, with 16 bases between them. This clonotype was found many times. TCR beta CDR3 sequences were amplified from RNA transcripts. The TCR CDR3 first-round RT-PCR relied on the HTBI primer set. TCRdb used MiXCR to reprocess the multiplex PCR reads, holding one entry per CDR3 protein. The sample contains 490,000 or so distinct CDR3 sequences, approximately 49% of which appear only once.

This chain connects TRBV10-3 to TRBJ2-7, with D possibly TRBD1 on 6 matching bases. Sequenced: peripheral blood or thyroid tissue (not recorded which). The receptor was isolated from an adult woman with Graves' disease, either hyperthyroidism or ophthalmopathy (not recorded which). The CDR3 nucleotides read TGTGCCATCAGCAACAGGGCTTCGGGAGAGCAGTACTTC. Protein product: CAISNRASGEQYF.